The 28 T cell receptor beta chains below come from one sample, sequenced in a study of cytomegalovirus exposure and HLA in healthy donors. The PCR made use of 60 Vbeta and 13 Jbeta primers. Profiling relied on immunoSEQ multiplex PCR, and the TCRdb table lists in-frame clones only, not all of them. This sample has hundreds of thousands of clones, with approximately 78% found just once. Sample: PBMCs. Source of these receptors: a boy aged 5-17 years in good health and CMV-seronegative.

The chain recombines TRBV6-5 with TRBJ1-5; D not resolved. The V gene lost 1 base and the J gene lost 7 bases, with 8 bases spanning the gap. From germline, CDR1 is MNHEY and CDR2 SVGAGI. This CDR3 region has 13 residues. The CDR3 protein is CASSYYDRQPQHF. The CDR3 nucleotides are TGTGCCAGCAGTTACTATGATAGACAGCCCCAGCATTTT.

The count of this clone is one. The chain joins TRBV4-1 to TRBJ2-3, with TRBD2 identical over 8 bases. Germline trimming cut 2 bases from V and 6 bases from J; bases unmatched to any gene: 13. Germline V gene lookup returns CDR1 MGHRA and CDR2 YSYEKL. The CDR3 runs 17 residues. This chain's CDR3 is CASSQSYPGGLADTQYF. The CDR3 DNA reads as TGCGCCAGCAGCCAATCTTACCCGGGGGGGCTGGCGGATACGCAGTATTTT.

The CDR3 reads CASSRPSGRACNEQFF. The DNA for the CDR3 is TGTGCCAGCAGCAGACCTAGCGGGAGGGCCTGCAATGAGCAGTTCTTC. The V and J genes are TRBV21-1 and TRBJ2-1; TRBD2, as called in the table, went unchecked against the DNA. TRBV21-1 is flagged as a pseudogene. CDR3 size: 16 residues.

This clone turned up a few times. The chain has TRBV19 and TRBJ2-2, with 9 bases identical to TRBD2. There are 16 residues in the CDR3. The germline CDR1 and CDR2 sequences are LNHDA and SQIVND (reference sequence). J gave up 7 bases and V 3 bases, and 9 bases lay outside the gene matches. The CDR3 sequence is CASSMRLASGDGELFF. The CDR3 nucleotides are TGTGCCAGTAGTATGCGTCTGGCTAGCGGGGACGGGGAGCTGTTTTTT.

The chain employs TRBV11-2 and TRBJ2-7; D unclear. The V end lost 4 bases, the J end lost 4 bases, and 8 bases lay between the germline ends. The CDR3 covers 12 residues. From germline, CDR1 is SGHAT and CDR2 FQNNGV. The DNA of the CDR3 is TGTGCCAGCAGCTCCCAAAATTACGAGCAGTACTTC. It is translated as CASSSQNYEQYF. The full variable domain, rest sourced from reference TRBV11-2 and TRBJ2-7, is EAGVAQSPRYKIIEKRQSVAFWCNPISGHATLYWYQQILGQGPKLLIQFQNNGVVDDSQLPKDRFSAERLKGVDSTLKIQPAKLEDSAVYLCASSSQNYEQYFGPGTRLTVT.

This clone has only a few counts. This rearrangement joins TRBV9 to TRBJ1-5; 9 bases are a match to TRBD1. Germline V CDR1 and CDR2: SGDLS, YYNGEE. V was pared by 0 bases and J by 3 bases, with 7 bases of the junction left unmatched. This CDR3 is built from 17 residues. CDR3 in DNA: TGTGCCAGCAGCGTAGATGGTCGGACAGGGGACAATCAGCCCCAGCATTTT. It translates to CASSVDGRTGDNQPQHF.

The chain carries TRBV27 and TRBJ2-7; tentatively, D is TRBD1 (6 bases). Germline V lookup: CDR1 MNHEY, CDR2 SMNVEV (reference sequence). With 5 bases removed from V and 0 bases from J, the gap between germline ends came to 17 bases. The CDR3 contains 16 residues. CDR3 nucleotides: TGTGCCAGCAGTGGATTTTTGACAGGAAGCTCCTACGAGCAGTACTTC. Its protein product is CASSGFLTGSSYEQYF.

V gene TRBV10-3 combines with J gene TRBJ1-1, with a weak D call TRBD1 (5 bases). V lost 0 bases to trimming and J lost 6 bases, with 14 bases between them. Looked up from germline, CDR1 is ENHRY and CDR2 is SYGVKD. This CDR3 comprises 15 residues. CDR3 protein: CAISESGREGAEAFF. The DNA for the CDR3 is TGTGCCATCAGTGAGTCAGGAAGGGAAGGGGCTGAAGCTTTCTTT.

The rearrangement joins TRBV4-1 to TRBJ1-1, with 11 nucleotides matching TRBD1. The length of the CDR3 is 15 residues. Looked up from germline, CDR1 is MGHRA and CDR2 is YSYEKL. The J segment lost 4 bases and the V segment lost 4 bases, leaving 5 bases of the junction unmatched. CDR3 in amino acids: CASSRDRGMSTEAFF. The CDR3 nucleotides are TGCGCCAGCAGCCGGGACAGGGGGATGAGCACTGAAGCTTTCTTT.

The rearrangement joins TRBV13 to TRBJ2-3; 7 positions agree with TRBD2. J lost 1 base, V lost 5 bases, and 6 bases had no gene match. CDR1 is PRHDT and CDR2 is FYEKMQ in the germline V gene (reference sequence). The CDR3 covers 15 residues. Here the CDR3 reads CASSTGLGGTDTQYF. In nucleotides, the CDR3 is TGTGCCAGCAGCACCGGACTAGGAGGCACAGATACGCAGTATTTT.

This clone has more than one count but fewer than ten. The V call is TRBV19, the J call TRBJ1-1, with D perhaps matching TRBD1 (6 bases). Germline CDR1 reads LNHDA; CDR2 reads SQIVND (reference sequence). Trimming cost V 6 bases and J 1 base, with 9 bases left between them. The CDR3 length is 13 residues. The CDR3 nucleotides read TGTGCCAGTAGGAAGACAGGGAACACTGAAGCTTTCTTT. This translates into CASRKTGNTEAFF.

The rearrangement joins TRBV18 to TRBJ1-1; D not resolved. CDR3 length: 15 amino acids. Germline loops: CDR1 KGHSH, CDR2 LQKENI. The V end was cut by 3 bases, the J end by 0 bases, with 11 bases between. The CDR3 region has the DNA TGTGCCAGCTCACCGACCGGACTGATGAACACTGAAGCTTTCTTT. Amino acids: CASSPTGLMNTEAFF.

This chain links TRBV7-2 with TRBJ1-1; D call uncertain. This CDR3 region has 13 residues. Trimming removed 1 base at V and 8 bases at J, with 11 bases between. Germline loops: CDR1 SGHTA, CDR2 FQGNSA. The CDR3 DNA follows: TGTGCCAGCAGCTTAGTGCGGACTGACGAAGCTTTCTTT. Its translation: CASSLVRTDEAFF.

The V call is TRBV27, the J call TRBJ1-5; D not certain. This CDR3 spans 13 amino acids. Germline V gene data show CDR1 as MNHEY and CDR2 as SMNVEV (reference sequence). Trimming cost V 2 bases and J 5 bases, with 7 bases left between them. In DNA form, the CDR3 reads TGTGCCAGCAGTTTAACAGTATATCAGCCCCAGCATTTT. Its translation is CASSLTVYQPQHF.

The chain has TRBV11-2 and TRBJ2-5; 12 positions agree with TRBD2. The CDR3 sequence is 14 residues long. Germline lookup yields CDR1 SGHAT and CDR2 FQNNGV. J lost 9 bases, V lost 10 bases, and 12 bases had no gene match. CDR3 in DNA: TGTGCCACCTCGACTAGCGGGGGCACCAGGGCCCAGTACTTC. Amino acids: CATSTSGGTRAQYF.

This chain uses TRBV5-1 with TRBJ2-3, with 9 positions matching TRBD2. The CDR3 sequence is 15 residues long. The V gene's germline CDR1 is SGHRS and CDR2 YFSETQ. V dropped 0 bases and J dropped 2; count of bases not matched to a gene: 1. CDR3 nucleotide sequence: TGCGCCAGCAGCTTGGGACTAGCGGTCACAGATACGCAGTATTTT. This sequence encodes CASSLGLAVTDTQYF.

This clone was seen only once. This chain joins TRBV9 and TRBJ1-6; D is uncertain. The CDR3 has 16 residues. The V gene lost 3 bases and the J gene lost 0 bases, with 10 bases spanning the gap. CDR1 and CDR2 (germline): SGDLS, YYNGEE. CDR3 DNA: TGTGCCAGCAGCGCGAGGATCAGCTCCTATAATTCACCCCTCCACTTT. Translation: CASSARISSYNSPLHF.

This chain links TRBV6-1 with TRBJ1-5; 9 bases align to TRBD1. Germline CDR1 MNHNS, CDR2 SASEGT. V shed 4 bases and J 7 bases; nucleotides not matched to a gene: 8. CDR3 length: 15 residues. This CDR3 reads CASSATGGAEQPQHF. The CDR3 region has the DNA TGTGCCAGCAGTGCAACAGGGGGCGCGGAACAGCCCCAGCATTTT.

This clone has a handful of counts. V gene TRBV11-3 combines with J gene TRBJ1-3; 9 bases line up with TRBD1. J lost 7 bases, V lost 5 bases, and 6 bases had no gene match. Germline V gene lookup returns CDR1 SGHNT and CDR2 YENEEA. The length of the CDR3 is 14 residues. The DNA of the CDR3 is TGTGCCAGCAGCGTTGACAGGGGGAGGAACACCATATATTTT. Translated, it gives CASSVDRGRNTIYF.

The chain couples TRBV25-1 to TRBJ1-2; the match to TRBD1 covers 10 bases. This CDR3 spans 13 amino acids. Looked up from germline, CDR1 is MGHDK and CDR2 is SYGVNS. Trimming at V came to 5 bases and at J to 4 bases, leaving 1 base not matched to a gene. CDR3 region: CASSRQGAYGYTF. The CDR3 nucleotides are TGTGCCAGCAGTCGACAGGGGGCCTATGGCTACACCTTC.

The chain couples TRBV30 to TRBJ2-7, with D possibly being TRBD1 (6 bases). This CDR3 is 14 amino acids long. V lost 1 base to trimming and J lost 4 bases, with 14 bases between them. Germline V gene data show CDR1 as GTSNPN and CDR2 as SVGIG (reference sequence). The CDR3 region has the DNA TGTGCCTGGAGTGAGAAAGGGGGTTGGTACGAGCAGTACTTC. It encodes CAWSEKGGWYEQYF. Filled out from reference TRBV30 and TRBJ2-7, the complete variable domain reads SQTIHQWPATLVQPVGSPLSLECTVEGTSNPNLYWYRQAAGRGLQLLFYSVGIGQISSEVPQNLSASRPQDRQFILSSKKLLLSDSGFYLCAWSEKGGWYEQYFGPGTRLTVT.

In its sample, this clone was seen a few times. The rearrangement uses TRBV7-6 and TRBJ1-1, with D tentatively TRBD1 (5 bases). This CDR3 is built from 14 residues. The V gene lost 2 bases and the J gene lost 1 base, with 8 bases spanning the gap. In germline, CDR1 is SGHVS, CDR2 FNYEAQ. The CDR3 here is CASSLRQSNTEAFF. The CDR3, as DNA: TGTGCCAGCAGCTTACGACAGTCGAACACTGAAGCTTTCTTT.

The J gene is TRBJ2-7, the V gene TRBV30; 9 bases agree with TRBD2. CDR3 length: 13 residues. Germline V gene data show CDR1 as GTSNPN and CDR2 as SVGIG (reference sequence). The V and J ends lost 3 bases and 7 bases, in that order; junction bases with no gene match: 7. The DNA for the CDR3 is TGTGCCTGGAGGCGTAGCGGGAGAGTGGAGCAGTACTTC. Amino acid sequence: CAWRRSGRVEQYF.

The rearrangement joins TRBV7-6 to TRBJ2-3, with D maybe TRBD2 (6 bases). The germline V and J ends were trimmed by 2 bases and 5 bases, with 11 bases remaining between them. Per germline, CDR1 SGHVS and CDR2 FNYEAQ. The CDR3 is 14 amino acids. CDR3 nucleotides: TGTGCCAGCAGCTTACCTAGCGCAGGAGATACGCAGTATTTT. It specifies CASSLPSAGDTQYF.

The chain employs TRBV7-2 and TRBJ1-2, with TRBD1 matching 7 bases. Germline V CDR1 and CDR2: SGHTA, FQGNSA. Trimming took 5 bases from V and 7 from J; bases not matched to a gene: 10. The CDR3 length is 14 residues. The CDR3 coding sequence is TGTGCCAGCAGCCGGGGTCTGACAGGGACTGGCTACACCTTC. This translates into CASSRGLTGTGYTF.

The chain combines TRBV6-4 with TRBJ1-1; the match to TRBD1 covers 8 bases. The CDR3 totals 15 residues. From germline, CDR1 is MRHNA and CDR2 SNTAGT. Trimming removed 6 bases from V and 2 bases from J; junction bases left unmatched: 8. The CDR3 sequence: CASSLSTGGNTEAFF. The CDR3 coding sequence is TGTGCCAGCAGCCTATCTACAGGGGGAAACACTGAAGCTTTCTTT.

The chain employs TRBV5-4 and TRBJ2-1; no clear D gene. Germline V lookup: CDR1 SGHNT, CDR2 YYREEE (reference sequence). The V end was cut by 5 bases, the J end by 5 bases, with 14 bases between. The length of the CDR3 is 14 residues. CDR3 bases: TGTGCCAGCAGTGTAGATTCGGTTCACAATGAGCAGTTCTTC. Its protein product is CASSVDSVHNEQFF.

The rearrangement uses TRBV13 and TRBJ2-1; a weak D match, TRBD2 (5 bases). V shed 2 bases and J shed 7 bases, with 12 bases lying between them. This CDR3 comprises 14 residues. Germline V gene sequence: CDR1 PRHDT, CDR2 FYEKMQ (reference sequence). The CDR3: CASSLPSKSNEQFF. The CDR3 DNA reads as TGTGCCAGCAGCTTACCTAGCAAGAGTAATGAGCAGTTCTTC.